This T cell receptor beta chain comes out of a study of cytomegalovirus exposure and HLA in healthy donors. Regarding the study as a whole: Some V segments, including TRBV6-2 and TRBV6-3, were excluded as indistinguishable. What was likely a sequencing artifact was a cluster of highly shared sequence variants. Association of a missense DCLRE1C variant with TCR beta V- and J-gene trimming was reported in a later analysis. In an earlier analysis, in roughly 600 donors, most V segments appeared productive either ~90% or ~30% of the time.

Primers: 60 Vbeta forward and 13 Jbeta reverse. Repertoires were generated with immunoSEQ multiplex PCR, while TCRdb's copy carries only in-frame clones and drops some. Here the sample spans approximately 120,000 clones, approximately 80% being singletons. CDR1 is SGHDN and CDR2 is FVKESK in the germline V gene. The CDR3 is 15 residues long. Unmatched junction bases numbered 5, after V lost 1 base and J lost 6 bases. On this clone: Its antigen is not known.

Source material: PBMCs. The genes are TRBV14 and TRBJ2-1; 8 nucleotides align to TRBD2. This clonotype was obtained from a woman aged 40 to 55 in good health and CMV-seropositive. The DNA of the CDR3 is TGTGCCAGCAGCCAAGCGGGAGGGCCCGGCAATGAGCAGTTCTTC. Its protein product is CASSQAGGPGNEQFF.